These 22 T cell receptor beta chains came from one sample sequenced in a study of regulatory dendritic cells for organ transplantation. The protocol was immunoSEQ multiplex PCR, while the TCRdb copy is restricted to in-frame clones and leaves out a portion. The table shows under 50,000 clones, with under 95% occurring only once. The sequenced material came from naive CD8+ T cells from blood. Regarding subset: CD45RA+ naive T cells. The receptors were gathered from a human donor in good health.

The chain joins TRBV28 to TRBJ1-2; D is perhaps TRBD1 (6 bases). The CDR3 covers 16 residues. Trimming cost V 2 bases and J 6 bases, with 19 bases left between them. Per germline, CDR1 MDHEN and CDR2 SYDVKM. CDR3 in amino acids: CASSLRNRAGADGYTF. The CDR3 DNA is TGTGCCAGCAGTTTACGAAACCGGGCAGGGGCAGATGGCTACACCTTC.

The V call is TRBV7-3, the J call TRBJ2-7; 8 bases fit TRBD1. Germline CDR1 SGHTA, CDR2 FQGTGA. The CDR3 runs to 13 residues. Unmatched junction bases numbered 8, after V lost 7 bases and J lost 6 bases. The CDR3 bases are TGTGCCAGCACGCTACCAGGGGGCCGCGAGCAGTACTTC. As protein: CASTLPGGREQYF.

The V gene is TRBV7-9, the J gene TRBJ2-3, with TRBD2 matching 11 bases. V was clipped by 5 bases and J by 0 bases; unmatched bases: 1. There are 15 residues in the CDR3. Looked up from germline, CDR1 is SEHNR and CDR2 is FQNEAQ (reference sequence). The CDR3 here is CASSASGGSTDTQYF. The CDR3 DNA is TGTGCCAGCAGCGCTAGCGGGGGGAGCACAGATACGCAGTATTTT.

The J gene is TRBJ2-7, the V gene TRBV28, with a tentative D call TRBD1 (6 bases). Trimming left V 8 bases short and J 0 bases short, with 11 bases between. Germline CDR1 is MDHEN and CDR2 is SYDVKM. The length of the CDR3 is 13 residues. Here the CDR3 DNA reads TGTGCCAGCGAACAGGGAATCTCCTACGAGCAGTACTTC. Its translation: CASEQGISYEQYF.

The chain employs TRBV13 and TRBJ2-1; the match to TRBD2 covers 8 bases. CDR1 PRHDT and CDR2 FYEKMQ come from the germline V gene (reference sequence). V trimming: 2 bases; J trimming: 8 bases; junction bases outside the gene matches: 2. The CDR3 has 13 residues. CDR3 loop: CASSLTAGDEQFF. CDR3 DNA: TGTGCCAGCAGCTTAACAGCGGGAGATGAGCAGTTCTTC.

V usage is TRBV18 and J usage is TRBJ1-1; the D is unclear. The V gene lost 9 bases and the J gene lost 5 bases, with 16 bases spanning the gap. This CDR3 has 13 amino acids. Germline V gives CDR1 KGHSH, CDR2 LQKENI. CDR3 protein: CASWNRETTEAFF. Written as DNA, the CDR3 is TGTGCCAGTTGGAACAGAGAAACAACTGAAGCTTTCTTT.

V and J are TRBV13 and TRBJ1-2; a possible D gene is TRBD1 (6 bases). With 4 bases removed from V and 4 bases from J, the gap between germline ends came to 19 bases. Germline lookup yields CDR1 PRHDT and CDR2 FYEKMQ (reference sequence). There are 16 residues in the CDR3. The CDR3 nucleotides read TGTGCCAGCAGCTCCCAAGACCGGGACAAGGTCTATGGCTACACCTTC. It codes for CASSSQDRDKVYGYTF.

V usage is TRBV6-5 and J usage is TRBJ1-1; D is uncertain. Germline V gives CDR1 MNHEY, CDR2 SVGAGI. The CDR3 loop spans 13 amino acids. V lost 6 bases and J lost 0, with 8 bases in between. The CDR3 loop reads CASRGLMNTEAFF. Here the CDR3 DNA reads TGTGCCAGCAGGGGTTTGATGAACACTGAAGCTTTCTTT.

This rearrangement joins TRBV28 to TRBJ2-7; 7 nucleotides align to TRBD2. CDR1 is MDHEN and CDR2 is SYDVKM in the germline V gene. The J segment lost 1 base and the V segment lost 5 bases, leaving 2 bases of the junction unmatched. The CDR3 totals 13 residues. The CDR3 DNA reads TGTGCCAGCAGTCACGGGGGGTCCTACGAGCAGTACTTC. It codes for CASSHGGSYEQYF.

The chain combines TRBV5-6 with TRBJ1-1; TRBD1 aligns across 11 bases. The CDR3 is 15 amino acids. CDR1 SGHDT and CDR2 YYEEEE come from the germline V gene. The ends lost 7 bases at V and 4 bases at J; junction bases unmatched: 9. Written as DNA, the CDR3 is TGTGCCAGCTCCCCGGGCGGGACAGGGGGCACTGAAGCTTTCTTT. This sequence encodes CASSPGGTGGTEAFF.

The rearrangement uses TRBV6-5 and TRBJ2-5; TRBD2 agrees at 8 bases. V lost 8 bases and J lost 5; bases outside the gene matches: 13. The CDR3 loop spans 15 amino acids. CDR1 and CDR2 from the germline V gene are MNHEY and SVGAGI. CDR3: CASCSSGGLGETQYF. The CDR3 DNA reads as TGTGCCAGCTGTTCCTCGGGGGGGCTAGGGGAGACCCAGTACTTC.

The chain uses TRBV19 and TRBJ2-1; D possibly corresponds to TRBD2 (5 bases). The germline CDR1 and CDR2 sequences are LNHDA and SQIVND (reference sequence). The CDR3 sequence is 13 residues long. Trimming left V 5 bases short and J 9 bases short, with 14 bases between. The CDR3 DNA is TGTGCCAGTAGTGCAAAACTAGTATCTGAGCAGTTCTTC. Its translation: CASSAKLVSEQFF. The full variable domain, with the rest looked up from reference TRBV19 and TRBJ2-1, is DGGITQSPKYLFRKEGQNVTLSCEQNLNHDAMYWYRQDPGQGLRLIYYSQIVNDFQKGDIAEGYSVSREKKESFPLTVTSAQKNPTAFYLCASSAKLVSEQFFGPGTRLTVL.

This sequence joins TRBV4-2 and TRBJ1-6; weak D call: TRBD1 (6 bases). Trimming shortened V by 1 base and J by 5 bases, and 9 bases separated the two germline ends. The CDR3 has 15 amino acids. The V gene's germline CDR1 is LGHNA and CDR2 YNFKEQ. The CDR3 DNA is TGTGCCAGCAGCCAAGGGGGACAAAATAATTCACCCCTCCACTTT. Protein: CASSQGGQNNSPLHF.

The chain joins TRBV13 to TRBJ2-1; D tentatively fits TRBD1 or TRBD2 (7 bases each). Trimming cost V 4 bases and J 7 bases, with 23 bases left between them. CDR1 is PRHDT, CDR2 FYEKMQ, per germline (reference sequence). The CDR3 extends over 17 amino acids. CDR3 amino acids: CASSSPQGGGSENEQFF. The CDR3 DNA sequence: TGTGCCAGCAGCTCCCCCCAGGGGGGAGGGTCTGAGAATGAGCAGTTCTTC.

This chain joins TRBV9 and TRBJ2-1; D is possibly TRBD2 (6 bases). Germline V CDR1 and CDR2: SGDLS, YYNGEE. There are 15 residues in the CDR3. The V gene lost 0 bases and the J gene lost 5 bases, with 12 bases spanning the gap. The DNA of the CDR3 is TGTGCCAGCAGCGTAGGGGGTAGCGGCAACAATGAGCAGTTCTTC. Protein sequence: CASSVGGSGNNEQFF.

J is TRBJ1-2 and V is TRBV2; possible D gene TRBD1, 6 bases. This CDR3 is built from 12 residues. The V end was cut by 6 bases, the J end by 8 bases, with 13 bases between. Germline V gives CDR1 SNHLY, CDR2 FYNNEI. CDR3 coding DNA: TGTGCCAGCAGGGGGGCCACGGCGGGCTACACCTTC. Amino acid sequence: CASRGATAGYTF. The variable domain in full, completed from reference TRBV2 and TRBJ1-2, reads EPEVTQTPSHQVTQMGQEVILRCVPISNHLYFYWYRQILGQKVEFLVSFYNNEISEKSEIFDDQFSVERPDGSNFTLKIRSTKLEDSAMYFCASRGATAGYTFGSGTRLTVV.

This chain joins TRBV7-8 and TRBJ2-7; TRBD2 might be the D (6 bases). Germline V gene data show CDR1 as SGHVS and CDR2 as FQNEAQ. The CDR3 contains 15 residues. V was pared by 5 bases and J by 2 bases, with 16 bases between. The CDR3 DNA reads TGTGCCAGCAGCCCCCCCGGGACTGGGACCTACGAGCAGTACTTC. Translation gives CASSPPGTGTYEQYF.

This chain uses TRBV4-1 with TRBJ1-2; D unclear. CDR1 and CDR2 from the germline V gene are MGHRA and YSYEKL. Between the trimmed V and J ends, which lost 3 bases and 8 bases, there was a span of 10 bases. The CDR3 runs to 12 residues. In DNA form, the CDR3 reads TGCGCCAGCAGCCAGGAGTCTTGGGGCTACACCTTC. It specifies CASSQESWGYTF.

The gene calls are TRBV27 and TRBJ1-6; D gene unclear. Germline-derived CDR1 and CDR2 are MNHEY and SMNVEV (reference sequence). V lost 1 base and J 0 bases, leaving 10 bases between the germline ends. This CDR3 region has 17 residues. The DNA of the CDR3 is TGTGCCAGCAGTTTATTGTCGTCGGGCTCCTATAATTCACCCCTCCACTTT. Protein: CASSLLSSGSYNSPLHF.

The genes are TRBV7-3 and TRBJ2-5; 8 positions agree with TRBD2. Per germline, CDR1 SGHTA and CDR2 FQGTGA. This CDR3 is built from 15 residues. V shed 7 bases, J shed 4 bases, and the junction held 11 bases outside the gene matches. CDR3 DNA: TGTGCCAGCACCTCCTCGGGGGGGCCGGGAGAGACCCAGTACTTC. Its translation: CASTSSGGPGETQYF.

The chain joins TRBV6-5 to TRBJ1-5; 8 nucleotides agree with TRBD1. CDR3 length: 13 residues. The germline CDR1 and CDR2 sequences are MNHEY and SVGAGI. V dropped 7 bases and J dropped 7; count of bases not matched to a gene: 6. Here the CDR3 DNA reads TGTGCCAGCAATCCGTGGACAGGGCAGCCCCAGCATTTT. It is translated as CASNPWTGQPQHF.

The chain combines TRBV5-4 with TRBJ1-1; TRBD1 agrees at 8 bases. Per germline, CDR1 SGHNT and CDR2 YYREEE (reference sequence). This CDR3 contains 13 residues. J gave up 7 bases and V 3 bases, and 5 bases lay outside the gene matches. The CDR3 DNA sequence: TGTGCCAGCAGCTCCTTGGACAGGGTTGAAGCTTTCTTT. As protein: CASSSLDRVEAFF.